The T cell receptor beta chain under discussion was sequenced for a study of blood T cell repertoires in COVID-19. The assay was immunoSEQ multiplex PCR, and TCRdb's table has in-frame clones only and misses some. The data show about 70,000 clones, around 90% seen once. V lost 5 bases and J lost 4; bases outside the gene matches: 8. Germline V lookup: CDR1 SGHTA, CDR2 FQGNSA. CDR3 size: 15 residues. The V call is TRBV7-2, the J call TRBJ2-5; TRBD1 matches 9 bases. The TCR was taken from a woman of 80 years or more with acute or convalescent COVID-19. What was sequenced was peripheral blood. In DNA, the CDR3 is TGTGCCAGCAGCAAATGGACAGGGGAGAGAGAGACCCAGTACTTC. Its protein product is CASSKWTGERETQYF.